This passage covers 25 T cell receptor beta chains from one sample sequenced in a study of Tregs in tolerant kidney transplant recipients (dated by TCRdb to between 2017 and 2020). The library was obtained by the immunoSEQ multiplex PCR assay. TCRdb re-hosts the immuneACCESS table, in-frame sequences only. Its copies lack some clones; in the studies checked, an unresolved V gene accounts for under half of them, and the cause for the rest is not known. This sample lists 60,000 to 70,000 clones; 80% to 95% were detected once. The ten top clones hold about a tenth of the sample. According to the study, the label for this sample's time point signals: blood sample drawn before combined kidney and bone marrow transplant. This specimen was CD8+ T cells from blood, taken before the transplant. Source of these receptors: a human donor who received a combined kidney and bone marrow transplant.

V gene TRBV13 combines with J gene TRBJ1-3; D is perhaps TRBD1 (5 bases). Trimming cost V 1 base and J 3 bases, with 7 bases left between them. Germline V gene lookup returns CDR1 PRHDT and CDR2 FYEKMQ (reference sequence). The CDR3 extends over 14 amino acids. The CDR3 sequence: CASSLAGRGNTIYF. As DNA, the CDR3 is TGTGCCAGCAGCTTAGCAGGGCGTGGAAACACCATATATTTT.

The chain recombines TRBV5-5 with TRBJ1-2, with 8 bases aligning to TRBD1. Germline V lookup: CDR1 SGHKS, CDR2 YYEKEE (reference sequence). This CDR3 contains 14 residues. Trimming at V came to 3 bases and at J to 6 bases, leaving 7 bases not matched to a gene. CDR3 amino acids: CASSSRPTGDGYTF. Written as DNA, the CDR3 is TGTGCCAGCAGCTCCCGTCCGACAGGGGATGGCTACACCTTC.

The rearrangement links TRBV9 to TRBJ2-1, with TRBD2 identical over 8 bases. V lost 3 bases and J lost 5; bases outside the gene matches: 7. This CDR3 has 15 amino acids. Germline V gene lookup returns CDR1 SGDLS and CDR2 YYNGEE. The CDR3 spells CASSGTGTRDNEQFF. CDR3 bases: TGTGCCAGCAGCGGAACCGGGACTAGGGACAATGAGCAGTTCTTC.

J is TRBJ2-5 and V is TRBV5-1; TRBD2 might be the D (5 bases). The CDR3 is 13 residues long. The germline V gene has CDR1 SGHRS and CDR2 YFSETQ. V dropped 5 bases and J dropped 11 bases, with 19 bases sitting between them. The DNA for the CDR3 is TGCGCCAGCAGTGTGGCTAGCCCCGGGAAGCAGTACTTC. This encodes CASSVASPGKQYF.

Of note for this clone: A read error may produce the germline difference seen at one junction end. The same CDR3 arises from other DNA sequences in this sample as well. This rearrangement joins TRBV6-6 to TRBJ1-6, with 8 bases aligning to TRBD1. CDR1 and CDR2 from the germline V gene are MNHNY and SVGAGI (reference sequence). The CDR3 totals 15 residues. The CDR3 here is CASSSAGGANSPLHF. The DNA for the CDR3 is TGTGCCAGCAGTTCTGCAGGGGGCGCGAATTCCCCCCTCCACTTT.

This rearrangement joins TRBV5-5 to TRBJ1-2; the D is unclear. CDR1 is SGHKS, CDR2 YYEKEE, per germline (reference sequence). There are 17 residues in the CDR3. Trimming took 5 bases from V and 0 from J, leaving 20 bases between them. Written as DNA, the CDR3 is TGTGCCAGCAGACTGACATCCTCCTCCCAAACTAACTATGGCTACACCTTC. It is translated as CASRLTSSSQTNYGYTF.

V usage is TRBV5-4 and J usage is TRBJ2-5, with D unresolved. This CDR3 is 13 amino acids long. V was shortened by 0 bases and J by 3 bases, with 6 bases between the two germline ends. CDR1 and CDR2 (germline): SGHNT, YYREEE (reference sequence). The CDR3 spells CASSLDREETQYF. In DNA form, the CDR3 reads TGTGCCAGCAGCTTGGACCGCGAAGAGACCCAGTACTTC.

This chain links TRBV11-3 with TRBJ2-1; 8 nucleotides agree with TRBD2. The V gene end was trimmed by 5 bases and the J gene end by 4 bases; junction bases not matched to a gene: 7. Germline CDR1 and CDR2: SGHNT and YENEEA. This CDR3 spans 15 amino acids. The CDR3 DNA sequence: TGTGCCAGCAGCCCGGGCATAGCGGGGTACAATGAGCAGTTCTTC. Protein: CASSPGIAGYNEQFF.

This chain connects TRBV7-9 to TRBJ2-6, with D tentatively TRBD1 (5 bases). The CDR3 is made up of 15 amino acids. Deletions cut 1 base from V and 4 bases from J, with 8 bases between. Germline CDR1 and CDR2: SEHNR and FQNEAQ (reference sequence). CDR3 DNA sequence: TGTGCCAGCAGCTTAGGACAGAGGGGGGCCAACGTCCTGACTTTC. It encodes CASSLGQRGANVLTF.

In its sample, this clone was seen once. This rearrangement joins TRBV7-6 to TRBJ2-1, with D possibly TRBD1 on 6 matching bases. Germline CDR1 and CDR2: SGHVS and FNYEAQ. V dropped 1 base and J dropped 0 bases, with 13 bases sitting between them. The CDR3 is 17 residues long. For the CDR3, the DNA is TGTGCCAGCAGCTTAGAACAGGGCCCTAGCTCCTACAATGAGCAGTTCTTC. This gives the protein CASSLEQGPSSYNEQFF. Together with reference TRBV7-6 and TRBJ2-1, the CDR3 gives the full variable domain: GAGVSQSPRYKVTKRGQDVALRCDPISGHVSLYWYRQALGQGPEFLTYFNYEAQQDKSGLPNDRFSAERPEGSISTLTIQRTEQRDSAMYRCASSLEQGPSSYNEQFFGPGTRLTVL.

V usage is TRBV14 and J usage is TRBJ1-1; D perhaps matches TRBD1 (6 bases). CDR1 and CDR2 (germline): SGHDN, FVKESK. The length of the CDR3 is 15 residues. The V and J ends lost 4 bases and 3 bases respectively, with 15 bases between them. The CDR3 region has the DNA TGTGCCAGCAGCCGAGTGGGACATTTCGACACTGAAGCTTTCTTT. Its protein is CASSRVGHFDTEAFF.

The gene calls are TRBV4-3 and TRBJ2-3; 9 bases line up with TRBD2. Germline V gives CDR1 LGHNA, CDR2 YSLEER. The CDR3 spans 16 residues. V shed 1 base and J 0 bases; nucleotides not matched to a gene: 2. This CDR3 is CASSQVLAGSTDTQYF. CDR3 nucleotides: TGCGCCAGCAGCCAAGTTCTAGCGGGAAGCACAGATACGCAGTATTTT.

In this sample, this clone turned up once. V and J are TRBV5-6 and TRBJ2-5; weak D call: TRBD1 (6 bases). Trimming shortened V by 3 bases and J by 11 bases, and 14 bases separated the two germline ends. The CDR3 sequence is 12 residues long. Germline loops: CDR1 SGHDT, CDR2 YYEEEE. The CDR3 coding sequence is TGTGCCAGCAGCTCAGGGAGCGGACAGCAGTACTTC. Translated, it gives CASSSGSGQQYF.

This clone came up once. The V call is TRBV13, the J call TRBJ2-2, with 7 bases fitting TRBD1. This CDR3 contains 16 residues. Germline CDR1 and CDR2: PRHDT and FYEKMQ (reference sequence). With 4 bases clipped from V and 7 bases from J, the junction kept 12 bases outside the gene matches. The CDR3 sequence is CASSSPLTGLGGELFF. As DNA, the CDR3 is TGTGCCAGCAGCTCTCCCCTGACAGGGCTGGGCGGGGAGCTGTTTTTT. Supplemented by reference TRBV13 and TRBJ2-2, the full variable domain reads AAGVIQSPRHLIKEKRETATLKCYPIPRHDTVYWYQQGPGQDPQFLISFYEKMQSDKGSIPDRFSAQQFSDYHSELNMSSLELGDSALYFCASSSPLTGLGGELFFGEGSRLTVL.

CDR3 DNA: TGTGCCAGCAGCCTTGGTAGCGGTACCTACGAGCAGTACTTC. Translating it yields CASSLGSGTYEQYF. V usage is TRBV7-8 and J usage is TRBJ2-7; a possible D gene is TRBD2 (6 bases). V was shortened by 5 bases and J by 2 bases, with 13 bases between the two germline ends. Germline values: CDR1 SGHVS, CDR2 FQNEAQ. CDR3 length: 14 residues.

The chain couples TRBV29-1 to TRBJ2-7; D unresolved. V lost 4 bases and J 4 bases, leaving 5 bases between the germline ends. Germline V gives CDR1 SQVTM, CDR2 ANQGSEA. This CDR3 contains 10 residues. CDR3 coding DNA: TGCAGCGTTGTAGTTTACGAGCAGTACTTC. Protein product: CSVVVYEQYF.

This rearrangement joins TRBV7-2 to TRBJ2-7, with 9 bases matching TRBD2. V dropped 6 bases and J dropped 0; count of bases not matched to a gene: 3. In germline, CDR1 is SGHTA, CDR2 FQGNSA. The CDR3 contains 14 residues. The CDR3 coding sequence is TGTGCCAGCAGGGTGACTAGCGGCTCCTACGAGCAGTACTTC. This encodes CASRVTSGSYEQYF.

The chain joins TRBV19 to TRBJ1-6, with a weak D call TRBD1 (5 bases). The CDR3 is 14 residues long. Trimming took off 6 bases at V and 7 bases at J, with 13 bases between the two ends. Germline V gene lookup returns CDR1 LNHDA and CDR2 SQIVND (reference sequence). CDR3 amino acids: CASSLTEYNSPLHF. The CDR3 region has the DNA TGTGCCAGTAGCCTGACAGAATACAATTCACCCCTCCACTTT.

This chain links TRBV4-1 with TRBJ2-5, with D unresolved. The germline V and J ends were trimmed by 0 bases and 5 bases, with 10 bases remaining between them. The CDR3 covers 14 residues. CDR1 and CDR2 from the germline V gene are MGHRA and YSYEKL. CDR3 in amino acids: CASSQERSAETQYF. CDR3 nucleotides: TGCGCCAGCAGCCAAGAGAGGTCTGCTGAGACCCAGTACTTC.

The CDR3: CAKRDSPGLAAYNEQFF. The CDR3 nucleotides read TGTGCCAAACGGGACAGCCCGGGACTAGCGGCTTACAATGAGCAGTTCTTC. The chain joins TRBV10-3 to TRBJ2-1, with TRBD2 matching over 11 bases. The ends lost 10 bases at V and 4 bases at J; junction bases unmatched: 15. The CDR3 is 17 amino acids. In germline, CDR1 is ENHRY, CDR2 SYGVKD.

The V call is TRBV5-6, the J call TRBJ2-5, with 8 nucleotides matching TRBD1. The V gene's germline CDR1 is SGHDT and CDR2 YYEEEE. This CDR3 region has 15 residues. Trimming cost V 2 bases and J 5 bases; bases outside gene matches: 8. This chain's CDR3 is CASSFVGQGHETQYF. CDR3 coding DNA: TGTGCCAGCAGCTTTGTAGGACAGGGTCATGAGACCCAGTACTTC.

The chain joins TRBV7-3 to TRBJ2-2; D is unclear. Per the germline V gene, CDR1 is SGHTA and CDR2 is FQGTGA. The CDR3 is 14 amino acids. V gave up 2 bases and J gave up 0 bases, with 4 bases separating them. CDR3: CASSLLTNTGELFF. CDR3 coding DNA: TGTGCCAGCAGCTTACTTACGAACACCGGGGAGCTGTTTTTT.

The chain links TRBV5-8 to TRBJ2-7, with D maybe TRBD2 (5 bases). The ends were cut back, 0 bases at V and 2 bases at J, with 9 bases in the middle. This CDR3 contains 14 residues. Germline V gene sequence: CDR1 SGHTS, CDR2 YDEGEE. The CDR3, as DNA: TGTGCCAGCAGCTTGGACGGAGGCACCTACGAGCAGTACTTC. Protein: CASSLDGGTYEQYF.

The chain couples TRBV28 to TRBJ1-5, with TRBD1 matching 7 bases. The CDR3 is 15 residues long. CDR1 is MDHEN, CDR2 SYDVKM, per germline. V was clipped by 6 bases and J by 0 bases; unmatched bases: 5. The DNA of the CDR3 is TGTGCCAGCAGCCCGGGACAGACTAGCAATCAGCCCCAGCATTTT. Residues: CASSPGQTSNQPQHF. The whole variable domain, filled in from reference TRBV28 and TRBJ1-5, reads DVKVTQSSRYLVKRTGEKVFLECVQDMDHENMFWYRQDPGLGLRLIYFSYDVKMKEKGDIPEGYSVSREKKERFSLILESASTNQTSMYLCASSPGQTSNQPQHFGDGTRLSIL.

The chain uses TRBV15 and TRBJ2-1, with D perhaps matching TRBD1 (5 bases). The CDR3 consists of 16 residues. The germline gives CDR1 LNHNV, CDR2 YYDKDF (reference sequence). V lost 0 bases, J lost 6 bases, and 15 bases lay in between. The CDR3 protein is CATSRDPTGFANEQFF. CDR3 DNA sequence: TGTGCCACCAGCAGAGACCCTACAGGTTTCGCCAATGAGCAGTTCTTC.